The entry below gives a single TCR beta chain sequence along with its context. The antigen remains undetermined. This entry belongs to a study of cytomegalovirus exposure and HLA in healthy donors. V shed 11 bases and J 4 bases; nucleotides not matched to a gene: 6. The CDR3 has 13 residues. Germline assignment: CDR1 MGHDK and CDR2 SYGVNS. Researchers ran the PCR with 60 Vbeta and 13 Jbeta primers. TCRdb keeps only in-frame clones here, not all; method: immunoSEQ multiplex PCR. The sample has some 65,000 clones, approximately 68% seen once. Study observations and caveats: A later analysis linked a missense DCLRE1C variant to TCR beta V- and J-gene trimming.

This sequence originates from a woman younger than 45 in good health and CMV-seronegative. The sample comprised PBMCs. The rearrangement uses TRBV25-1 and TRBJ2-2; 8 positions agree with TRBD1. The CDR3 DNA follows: TGTGCCGGTGGGACAGGAGGCACCGGGGAGCTGTTTTTT. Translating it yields CAGGTGGTGELFF.